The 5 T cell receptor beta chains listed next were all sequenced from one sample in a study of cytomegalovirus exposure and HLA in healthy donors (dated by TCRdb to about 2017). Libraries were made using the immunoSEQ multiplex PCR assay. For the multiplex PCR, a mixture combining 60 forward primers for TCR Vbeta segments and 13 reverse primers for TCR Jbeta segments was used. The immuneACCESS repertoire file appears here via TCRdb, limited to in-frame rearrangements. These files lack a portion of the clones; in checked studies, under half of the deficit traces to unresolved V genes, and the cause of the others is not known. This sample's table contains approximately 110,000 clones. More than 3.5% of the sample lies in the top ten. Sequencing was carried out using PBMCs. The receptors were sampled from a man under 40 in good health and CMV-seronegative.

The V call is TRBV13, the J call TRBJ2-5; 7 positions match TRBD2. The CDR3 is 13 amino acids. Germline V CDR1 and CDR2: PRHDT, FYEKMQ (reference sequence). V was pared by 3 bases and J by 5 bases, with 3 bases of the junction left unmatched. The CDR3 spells CASSLGTTETQYF. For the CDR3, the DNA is TGTGCCAGCAGCTTGGGGACTACGGAGACCCAGTACTTC.

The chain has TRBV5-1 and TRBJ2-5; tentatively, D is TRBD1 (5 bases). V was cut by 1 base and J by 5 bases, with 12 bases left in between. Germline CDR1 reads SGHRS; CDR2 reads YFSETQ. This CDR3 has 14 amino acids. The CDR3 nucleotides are TGCGCCAGCAGCTTGATGACTCCAGGGGAGACCCAGTACTTC. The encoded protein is CASSLMTPGETQYF.

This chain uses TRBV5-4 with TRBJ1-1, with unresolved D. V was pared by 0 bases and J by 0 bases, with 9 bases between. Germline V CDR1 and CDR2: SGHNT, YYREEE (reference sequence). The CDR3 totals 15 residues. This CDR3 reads CASSLDGLLNTEAFF. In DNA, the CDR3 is TGTGCCAGCAGCTTGGACGGTTTGCTGAACACTGAAGCTTTCTTT.

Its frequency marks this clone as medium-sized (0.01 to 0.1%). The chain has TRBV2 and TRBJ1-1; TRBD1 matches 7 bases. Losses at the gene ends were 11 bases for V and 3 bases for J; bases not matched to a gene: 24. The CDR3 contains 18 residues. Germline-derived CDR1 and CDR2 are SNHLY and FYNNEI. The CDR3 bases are TGTGCCCCAGGGGGACCCGAAAGTTTCAGGGTGTCGTACACTGAAGCTTTCTTT. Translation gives CAPGGPESFRVSYTEAFF.

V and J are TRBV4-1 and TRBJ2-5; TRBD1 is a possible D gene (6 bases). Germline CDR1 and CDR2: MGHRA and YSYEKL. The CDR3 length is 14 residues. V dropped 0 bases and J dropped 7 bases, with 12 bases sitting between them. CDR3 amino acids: CASSQDQRGWTQYF. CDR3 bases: TGCGCCAGCAGCCAAGATCAAAGGGGGTGGACCCAGTACTTC.